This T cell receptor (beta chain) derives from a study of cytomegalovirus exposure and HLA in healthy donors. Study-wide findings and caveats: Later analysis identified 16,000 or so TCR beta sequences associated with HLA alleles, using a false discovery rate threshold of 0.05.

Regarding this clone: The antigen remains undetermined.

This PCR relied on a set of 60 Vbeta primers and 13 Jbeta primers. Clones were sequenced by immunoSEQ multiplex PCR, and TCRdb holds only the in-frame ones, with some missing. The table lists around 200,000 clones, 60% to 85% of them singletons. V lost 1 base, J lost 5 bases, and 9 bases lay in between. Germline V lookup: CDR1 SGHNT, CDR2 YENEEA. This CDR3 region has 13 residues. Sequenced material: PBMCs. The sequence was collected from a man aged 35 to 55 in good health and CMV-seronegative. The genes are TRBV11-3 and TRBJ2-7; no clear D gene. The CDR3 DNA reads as TGTGCCAGCAGCTTAGGCAGGTACAACGAGCAGTACTTC. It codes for CASSLGRYNEQYF.